The 27 T cell receptor beta chains given below trace back to one sample, sequenced in a study of T cell clones after liver transplantation. Repertoires were generated with immunoSEQ multiplex PCR, while TCRdb's copy carries only in-frame clones and drops some. The top ten hold around 0.8% of the sample, which has under 150,000 clones, 75% to 95% seen once. The input for sequencing was CD4+ T cells from blood, taken 12 months after liver transplant. These receptors came from a human patient who received a liver transplant. Some T cells may be provided by the graft donor.

The chain carries TRBV6-6 and TRBJ2-1; 8 nucleotides line up with TRBD1. V shed 5 bases, J shed 8 bases, and the junction held 5 bases outside the gene matches. CDR3 length: 13 amino acids. Germline V gives CDR1 MNHNY, CDR2 SVGAGI (reference sequence). The CDR3 coding sequence is TGTGCCAGCAGTCGGGGACAGGCAGATGAGCAGTTCTTC. Residues: CASSRGQADEQFF.

The genes are TRBV7-2 and TRBJ2-7, with 16 bases that match TRBD2. CDR3 length: 18 amino acids. Trimming at V came to 2 bases and at J to 5 bases, leaving 9 bases not matched to a gene. Per the germline V gene, CDR1 is SGHTA and CDR2 is FQGNSA. CDR3 DNA: TGTGCCAGCAGCTTACTGGGACTAGCGGGAGGGCCACAGAACGAGCAGTACTTC. This gives the protein CASSLLGLAGGPQNEQYF. Based on the CDR3 plus reference TRBV7-2 and TRBJ2-7, the full variable domain is GAGVSQSPSNKVTEKGKDVELRCDPISGHTALYWYRQSLGQGLEFLIYFQGNSAPDKSGLPSDRFSAERTGGSVSTLTIQRTQQEDSAVYLCASSLLGLAGGPQNEQYFGPGTRLTVT.

CDR3 in DNA: TGTGCCAGCAGCCACTCCGGGACTAGCGTTCGAGAGACCCAGTACTTC. It is translated as CASSHSGTSVRETQYF. The chain is built from TRBV7-2 and TRBJ2-5, with 10 bases that match TRBD2. With V trimmed by 5 bases and J by 4 bases, 10 bases remained unmatched. From germline, CDR1 is SGHTA and CDR2 FQGNSA. CDR3 size: 16 residues.

The chain couples TRBV30 to TRBJ2-2; D gene uncertain. This CDR3 contains 16 residues. Germline V CDR1 and CDR2: GTSNPN, SVGIG (reference sequence). V lost 0 bases and J 4 bases, leaving 15 bases between the germline ends. The CDR3 here is CAWSVLLGLGTGELFF. The DNA for the CDR3 is TGTGCCTGGAGTGTACTTCTGGGTTTGGGCACCGGGGAGCTGTTTTTT.

A note on this clone: Other DNA sequences of this sample code for an identical CDR3. The genes are TRBV18 and TRBJ2-1, with no clear D. V was clipped by 2 bases and J by 5 bases, with 7 bases between them. CDR1 and CDR2 from the germline V gene are KGHSH and LQKENI. This CDR3 comprises 13 residues. The CDR3 here is CASSPSTNNEQFF. In DNA form, the CDR3 reads TGTGCCAGCTCACCATCTACTAACAATGAGCAGTTCTTC.

The J gene is TRBJ1-2, the V gene TRBV18; possible D gene TRBD1, 6 bases. The germline V gene has CDR1 KGHSH and CDR2 LQKENI. Trimming removed 6 bases at V and 6 bases at J, with 14 bases between. This CDR3 is 13 amino acids long. CDR3 DNA: TGTGCCAGCTCCAATTCAGGGGACCATGGCTACACCTTC. Translating it yields CASSNSGDHGYTF.

The rearrangement joins TRBV27 to TRBJ2-2, with 10 positions matching TRBD2. The CDR3 runs 21 residues. Germline V lookup: CDR1 MNHEY, CDR2 SMNVEV (reference sequence). V shed 6 bases, J shed 1 base, and the junction held 20 bases outside the gene matches. The CDR3 region is CASSPFMRGASGSENTGELFF. The CDR3 nucleotides read TGTGCCAGCAGCCCCTTCATGAGGGGGGCTAGCGGGAGTGAGAACACCGGGGAGCTGTTTTTT.

The CDR3 spells CASNDREGIQYF. CDR3 nucleotide sequence: TGTGCCAGTAACGACAGGGAAGGCATTCAGTACTTC. V and J are TRBV19 and TRBJ2-4; 7 bases line up with TRBD1. J was trimmed by 9 bases and V by 7 bases; bases with no gene match: 6. The germline CDR1 and CDR2 sequences are LNHDA and SQIVND (reference sequence). This CDR3 has 12 residues.

This clone was seen only a few times. J is TRBJ2-3 and V is TRBV11-3; D uncertain. The CDR3 loop spans 14 amino acids. Germline V gene data show CDR1 as SGHNT and CDR2 as YENEEA. The V end lost 5 bases, the J end lost 0 bases, and 9 bases lay between the germline ends. The CDR3 spells CASSVGTSTDTQYF. CDR3 coding DNA: TGTGCCAGCAGCGTTGGTACTAGCACAGATACGCAGTATTTT.

The chain is built from TRBV28 and TRBJ2-5, with D maybe TRBD2 (6 bases). The ends were cut back, 8 bases at V and 1 base at J, with 14 bases in the middle. Germline CDR1 is MDHEN and CDR2 is SYDVKM. The CDR3 contains 14 residues. In DNA, the CDR3 is TGTGCCAGCTGGCCCGGAGGGGTCCAAGAGACCCAGTACTTC. It encodes CASWPGGVQETQYF.

The chain combines TRBV19 with TRBJ2-1, with D perhaps TRBD2 (5 bases). CDR3 length equals 15 residues. Germline values: CDR1 LNHDA, CDR2 SQIVND (reference sequence). Trimming removed 5 bases from V and 10 bases from J, with 21 bases in between. The CDR3 protein is CASSPRARSAEEQFF. As DNA, the CDR3 is TGTGCCAGTAGTCCGAGGGCTCGGTCAGCCGAAGAGCAGTTCTTC. Variable domain in full (rest from reference TRBV19 and TRBJ2-1): DGGITQSPKYLFRKEGQNVTLSCEQNLNHDAMYWYRQDPGQGLRLIYYSQIVNDFQKGDIAEGYSVSREKKESFPLTVTSAQKNPTAFYLCASSPRARSAEEQFFGPGTRLTVL.

The chain has TRBV7-9 and TRBJ1-4, with TRBD1 matching 10 bases. In germline, CDR1 is SEHNR, CDR2 FQNEAQ (reference sequence). This CDR3 is 15 amino acids long. Trimming removed 0 bases from V and 14 bases from J; junction bases left unmatched: 9. The CDR3 DNA follows: TGTGCCAGCAGCTTAGCGATGGACAGGGGGGATTCTCTGTTTTTT. Translating gives CASSLAMDRGDSLFF.

The rearrangement links TRBV5-4 to TRBJ2-5, with no clear D. The CDR3 consists of 13 residues. V was cut by 4 bases and J by 4 bases, with 11 bases left in between. Germline-derived CDR1 and CDR2 are SGHNT and YYREEE (reference sequence). CDR3 in DNA: TGTGCCAGCAGCCGAGACACGGGAGAGACCCAGTACTTC. It is translated as CASSRDTGETQYF.

The rearrangement uses TRBV5-1 and TRBJ2-1; D not certain. The CDR3 is 13 residues long. Trimming removed 1 base from V and 4 bases from J, with 6 bases in between. Germline CDR1 is SGHRS and CDR2 is YFSETQ. The CDR3 DNA sequence: TGCGCCAGCAGCTTGAGTCTTTACAATGAGCAGTTCTTC. Protein: CASSLSLYNEQFF.

There are a few counts of this clone. The chain combines TRBV7-2 with TRBJ2-7, with 8 bases aligning to TRBD2. Germline CDR1 and CDR2: SGHTA and FQGNSA. CDR3 length: 15 residues. With V trimmed by 1 base and J by 0 bases, 2 bases remained unmatched. The CDR3 is CASSLGLAYSYEQYF. The CDR3 DNA reads TGTGCCAGCAGCTTAGGACTAGCGTACTCCTACGAGCAGTACTTC.

The chain couples TRBV10-2 to TRBJ1-5; TRBD1 is a possible D gene (5 bases). Trimming cost V 2 bases and J 0 bases, with 14 bases left between them. The CDR3 covers 17 residues. CDR1 and CDR2 (germline): WSHSY, SAAADI. The CDR3, as DNA: TGCGCCAGCAGTGAGGGGCAGGGACCAATTAGCAATCAGCCCCAGCATTTT. Residues: CASSEGQGPISNQPQHF.

The chain has TRBV7-8 and TRBJ2-7; TRBD1 matches at 9 bases. This CDR3 has 15 residues. The germline V gene has CDR1 SGHVS and CDR2 FQNEAQ. V was clipped by 4 bases and J by 7 bases; unmatched bases: 11. CDR3 region: CASSSAGTGLGEQYF. CDR3 bases: TGTGCCAGCAGCTCTGCCGGGACAGGGCTGGGAGAGCAGTACTTC.

V and J are TRBV5-1 and TRBJ1-1; TRBD1 aligns across 12 bases. V was pared by 2 bases and J by 8 bases, with 7 bases of the junction left unmatched. The CDR3 covers 15 residues. Germline V lookup: CDR1 SGHRS, CDR2 YFSETQ. The CDR3 DNA is TGCGCCAGCAGCTTAATGGGACAGGGGGCATCCGAAGCTTTCTTT. Translated: CASSLMGQGASEAFF.

This chain connects TRBV6-6 to TRBJ2-1, with 9 bases identical to TRBD2. After removal of 4 bases from V and 6 bases from J, the junction contained 7 bases not matched to a gene. The germline gives CDR1 MNHNY, CDR2 SVGAGI (reference sequence). The CDR3 length is 15 residues. The CDR3, as DNA: TGTGCCAGCAGTTTCCAAGGACTAGCGTCCAATGAGCAGTTCTTC. Translation: CASSFQGLASNEQFF.

This chain joins TRBV6-4 and TRBJ2-3; no firm D call. V was cut by 4 bases and J by 3 bases, with 5 bases left in between. CDR3 length equals 12 residues. The germline gives CDR1 MRHNA, CDR2 SNTAGT. In DNA form, the CDR3 reads TGTGCCAGCAGTGGGCCGACAGATACGCAGTATTTT. It specifies CASSGPTDTQYF.

The rearrangement uses TRBV28 and TRBJ1-5; TRBD1 is a possible D gene (5 bases). The germline CDR1 and CDR2 sequences are MDHEN and SYDVKM. The CDR3 is made up of 11 amino acids. Trimming left V 6 bases short and J 8 bases short, with 8 bases between. The CDR3 DNA is TGTGCCAGCAGCCGCAGGGAGCCCCAGCATTTT. Its translation is CASSRREPQHF. Together with reference TRBV28 and TRBJ1-5, the CDR3 gives the full variable domain: DVKVTQSSRYLVKRTGEKVFLECVQDMDHENMFWYRQDPGLGLRLIYFSYDVKMKEKGDIPEGYSVSREKKERFSLILESASTNQTSMYLCASSRREPQHFGDGTRLSIL.

The gene calls are TRBV28 and TRBJ2-1, with 10 nucleotides matching TRBD2. The CDR3 spans 17 residues. With V trimmed by 6 bases and J by 1 base, 9 bases remained unmatched. Germline V gives CDR1 MDHEN, CDR2 SYDVKM. For the CDR3, the DNA is TGTGCCAGCAGGGTACCTAGCGGGAGAGGGTCCTACAATGAGCAGTTCTTC. Protein: CASRVPSGRGSYNEQFF.

This clone is a singleton in its sample. The V gene is TRBV7-2, the J gene TRBJ1-1, with 8 bases aligning to TRBD1. CDR3 length equals 14 residues. Trimming at V came to 5 bases and at J to 5 bases, leaving 7 bases not matched to a gene. From germline, CDR1 is SGHTA and CDR2 FQGNSA. As DNA, the CDR3 is TGTGCCAGCAGCCGCCTCCAGGGGGCGACTGAAGCTTTCTTT. The encoded protein is CASSRLQGATEAFF.

The rearrangement links TRBV4-2 to TRBJ2-7, with 8 bases fitting TRBD2. The V and J ends lost 1 base and 2 bases, in that order; junction bases with no gene match: 1. Germline CDR1 reads LGHNA; CDR2 reads YNFKEQ. The CDR3 runs 14 residues. CDR3 nucleotides: TGTGCCAGCAGCCAAGCGGGAGGGCCCTACGAGCAGTACTTC. Protein product: CASSQAGGPYEQYF.

The chain employs TRBV18 and TRBJ1-3, with D perhaps TRBD1 (6 bases). Trimming cost V 5 bases and J 0 bases, with 14 bases left between them. Germline V gives CDR1 KGHSH, CDR2 LQKENI. This CDR3 region has 16 residues. CDR3 nucleotides: TGTGCCAGCTCAGTTAACAGGGCCCTCTCTGGAAACACCATATATTTT. Protein: CASSVNRALSGNTIYF.

The chain uses TRBV7-6 and TRBJ1-1, with unresolved D. The CDR3 has 12 amino acids. Deletions cut 3 bases from V and 5 bases from J, with 7 bases between. The germline CDR1 and CDR2 sequences are SGHVS and FNYEAQ. The CDR3 sequence: CASSFGTTEAFF. CDR3 DNA: TGTGCCAGCAGCTTTGGTACAACTGAAGCTTTCTTT. The full variable domain, completed using reference TRBV7-6 and TRBJ1-1, is GAGVSQSPRYKVTKRGQDVALRCDPISGHVSLYWYRQALGQGPEFLTYFNYEAQQDKSGLPNDRFSAERPEGSISTLTIQRTEQRDSAMYRCASSFGTTEAFFGQGTRLTVV.

This clone showed up just once. The chain has TRBV5-4 and TRBJ2-3, with TRBD1 matching 10 bases. CDR1 and CDR2 (germline): SGHNT, YYREEE (reference sequence). The CDR3 is made up of 14 amino acids. Trimming cost V 4 bases and J 4 bases; bases outside gene matches: 3. As DNA, the CDR3 is TGTGCCAGCAGCCCGGACAGGGGGGCAGATACGCAGTATTTT. As protein: CASSPDRGADTQYF.